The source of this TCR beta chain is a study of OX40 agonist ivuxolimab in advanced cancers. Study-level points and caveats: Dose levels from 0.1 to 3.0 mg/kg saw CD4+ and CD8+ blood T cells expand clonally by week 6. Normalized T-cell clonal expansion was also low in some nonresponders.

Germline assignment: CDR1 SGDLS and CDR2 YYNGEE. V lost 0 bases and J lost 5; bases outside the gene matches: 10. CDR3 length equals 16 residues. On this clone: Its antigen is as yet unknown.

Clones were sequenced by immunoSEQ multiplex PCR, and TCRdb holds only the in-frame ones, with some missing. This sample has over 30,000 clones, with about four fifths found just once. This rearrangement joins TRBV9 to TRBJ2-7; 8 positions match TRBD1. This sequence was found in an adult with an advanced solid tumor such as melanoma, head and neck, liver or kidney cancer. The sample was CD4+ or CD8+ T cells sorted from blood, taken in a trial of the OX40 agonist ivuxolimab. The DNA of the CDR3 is TGTGCCAGCAGCGTAGACGGACAGGGATCTTTCCACGAGCAGTACTTC. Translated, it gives CASSVDGQGSFHEQYF.